The clone carrying this T cell receptor beta chain was detected many times. V gave up 4 bases and J gave up 3 bases, with 12 bases separating them. This CDR3 has 14 residues. Germline assignment: CDR1 LGHNA and CDR2 YNFKEQ. Regarding time point: pre-sensitization, week 0. Treatment meaning: therapeutic diphenylcyclopropenone sensitization with weekly scalp DPC. It was from unfractionated whole blood that total RNA was extracted. This entry comes from a study of human T cells and chemical hapten exposure. Across the whole study: Investigators sensitized 2 cm by 2 cm of upper inner arm skin with 2% DPC.

The library tagged individual cDNA molecules with unique molecular identifiers. From the RACE reads, TCRdb called clonotypes with MiXCR, one entry per CDR3 protein. There are around 300,000 distinct CDR3 sequences in the sample; around 5.5% occur only once, and less than 9% lies in the top ten. The rearrangement links TRBV4-2 to TRBJ1-2, with D possibly matching TRBD1 (5 bases). The source material was whole blood, sampled in connection with sensitization to the hapten diphenylcyclopropenone (DPC). The sequence came from a woman aged 18 to 35 with alopecia areata. Some clones in this sample may be carry-over from other donors' samples. CDR3 DNA: TGTGCCAGCAGCCCTCAGAAAGGGGACTATGGCTACACCTTC. It yields the protein CASSPQKGDYGYTF.